This is a list of T cell receptor beta chains from one sample in a study of PD-L1 blockade in urothelial cancer. The protocol was immunoSEQ multiplex PCR, while the TCRdb copy is restricted to in-frame clones and leaves out a portion. The sample includes more than 30,000 clones, roughly 87% of them seen just once. The sample consisted of PBMCs, taken around atezolizumab (anti-PD-L1) treatment. The origin of the receptors is a man aged 80 or over with urothelial cancer. Both conserved end residues are part of each CDR3. Each record gives: D gene, clone size, J gene, V gene, CDR3 protein, CDR3 DNA. A D gene is named only where the DNA matches it firmly. For some rows the clone size is stated as once, few or many, or as a class when expanded; others skip it.

. | . | TRBJ2-7 | TRBV11-2 | CASSSQAYEQYF | TGTGCCAGCAGCTCCCAAGCATACGAGCAGTACTTC
TRBD2 | . | TRBJ2-5 | TRBV7-9 | CASSLRTSGSGETQYF | TGTGCCAGCAGCCTCCGGACTAGCGGGAGCGGGGAGACCCAGTACTTC
TRBD1 | . | TRBJ1-5 | TRBV2 | CASEAGGSSQPQHF | TGTGCCAGTGAGGCAGGGGGCTCCAGTCAGCCCCAGCATTTT
TRBD2 | . | TRBJ2-3 | TRBV5-4 | CASSSGLAGRTDTQYF | TGTGCCAGCAGCTCGGGACTAGCGGGGCGCACAGATACGCAGTATTTT
TRBD1 | . | TRBJ1-5 | TRBV30 | CAWSGGQPNQPQHF | TGTGCCTGGAGTGGGGGACAGCCTAATCAGCCCCAGCATTTT
. | . | TRBJ2-7 | TRBV20-1 | CSARFVHEQYF | TGCAGTGCTAGATTCGTCCACGAGCAGTACTTC
. | . | TRBJ2-5 | TRBV12-2 | CASRLYRGETQYF | TGTGCAAGTCGCTTATACAGGGGAGAGACCCAGTACTTC
. | . | TRBJ2-3 | TRBV25-1 | CASSESRSTDTQYF | TGTGCCAGCAGTGAATCCCGCAGTACAGATACGCAGTATTTT
. | once | TRBJ1-3 | TRBV5-1 | CASSQRGSGNTIYF | TGCGCCAGCAGCCAACGAGGCTCTGGAAACACCATATATTTT
TRBD2 | . | TRBJ2-7 | TRBV28 | CASSSGAGAGAREQYF | TGTGCCAGCAGTTCGGGGGCCGGAGCGGGAGCTCGCGAGCAGTACTTC
. | . | TRBJ2-7 | TRBV4-1 | CASSQDSTPTIYEQYF | TGCGCCAGCAGCCAAGATTCCACGCCTACGATCTACGAGCAGTACTTC
. | . | TRBJ2-5 | TRBV19 | CASSPPFGVGQETQYF | TGTGCCAGTAGTCCGCCCTTCGGGGTTGGGCAAGAGACCCAGTACTTC
TRBD1 | . | TRBJ2-3 | TRBV7-2 | CASSFDRVIATQYF | TGTGCCAGCAGCTTTGACAGGGTTATAGCTACGCAGTATTTT
. | . | TRBJ2-3 | TRBV29-1 | CSDRVGTDTQYF | TGCAGCGACCGGGTTGGCACAGATACGCAGTATTTT
TRBD1 | . | TRBJ1-3 | TRBV19 | CASSGETGTGNTIYF | TGTGCCAGTAGTGGAGAGACAGGGACTGGAAACACCATATATTTT
TRBD2 | . | TRBJ2-3 | TRBV2 | CASSKSTSGPDTQYF | TGTGCCAGCAGTAAGTCCACTAGCGGCCCAGATACGCAGTATTTT
. | . | TRBJ2-7 | TRBV25-1 | CASSEFRVPYF | TGTGCCAGCAGTGAATTTCGGGTTCCGTACTTC
TRBD2 | . | TRBJ2-3 | TRBV5-1 | CASSKRTSGRSGTDTQYF | TGCGCCAGCAGCAAAAGGACTAGCGGGAGGTCGGGCACAGATACGCAGTATTTT
TRBD1 | . | TRBJ2-2 | TRBV15 | CATSRGDSNTGELFF | TGTGCCACCAGCAGAGGGGACAGTAACACCGGGGAGCTGTTTTTT
. | . | TRBJ1-2 | TRBV6-6 | CASRIGTPAVRGGYTF | TGTGCCAGCAGGATAGGAACACCGGCCGTTAGGGGTGGCTACACCTTC
TRBD2 | few | TRBJ2-3 | TRBV9 | CASSVGGGGDTQYF | TGTGCCAGCAGCGTAGGCGGCGGGGGAGATACGCAGTATTTT
. | few | TRBJ1-1 | TRBV4-3 | CASSPQASGRTEAFF | TGCGCCAGCAGCCCACAAGCATCTGGGAGGACTGAAGCTTTCTTT
. | . | TRBJ1-2 | TRBV7-2 | CASSLVGTSGWISYGYTF | TGTGCCAGCAGCTTAGTGGGCACGTCAGGGTGGATTAGCTATGGCTACACCTTC
. | . | TRBJ2-2 | TRBV29-1 | CSVVRGNTGELFF | TGCAGCGTTGTCAGAGGAAACACCGGGGAGCTGTTTTTT
TRBD1 | . | TRBJ2-1 | TRBV7-6 | CASSSGQGHNEQFF | TGTGCCAGCAGCTCCGGACAGGGCCACAATGAGCAGTTCTTC
TRBD2 | . | TRBJ2-5 | TRBV7-9 | CASGIAGAETQYF | TGTGCCAGCGGAATAGCGGGAGCAGAGACCCAGTACTTC